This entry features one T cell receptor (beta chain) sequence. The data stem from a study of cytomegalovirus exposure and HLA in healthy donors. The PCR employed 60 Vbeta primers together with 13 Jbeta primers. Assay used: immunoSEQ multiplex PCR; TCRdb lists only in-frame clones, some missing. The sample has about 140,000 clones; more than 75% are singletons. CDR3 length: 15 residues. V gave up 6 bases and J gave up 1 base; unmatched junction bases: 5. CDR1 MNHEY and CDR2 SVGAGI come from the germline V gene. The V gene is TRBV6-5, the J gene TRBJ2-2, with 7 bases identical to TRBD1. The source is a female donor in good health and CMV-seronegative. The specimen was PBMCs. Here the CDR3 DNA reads TGTGCCAGCAGACACGGGACAGTGAACACCGGGGAGCTGTTTTTT. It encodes CASRHGTVNTGELFF.